These 4 T cell receptor beta chains came from one sample sequenced in a study of cytomegalovirus exposure and HLA in healthy donors. The PCR ran on 60 Vbeta and 13 Jbeta primers. Repertoires were generated with immunoSEQ multiplex PCR, while TCRdb's copy carries only in-frame clones and drops some. There are about 120,000 clones in the sample; 70% to 85% occur only once, and 5.8% lies in the top ten. The specimen was PBMCs. These receptors originate from a young man in good health and CMV-seropositive.

This clone was counted between two and nine times. The chain is built from TRBV12-5 and TRBJ1-2, with 7 bases aligning to TRBD1. CDR1 and CDR2 (germline): LGHNT, FRNRAP. The CDR3 extends over 15 amino acids. The junction had 8 bases not matched to a gene; V was cut back by 4 bases and J by 3 bases. CDR3 amino acids: CASGSGDDRDYGYTF. The DNA of the CDR3 is TGTGCTAGTGGTTCGGGGGACGACAGGGACTATGGCTACACCTTC.

The chain combines TRBV5-1 with TRBJ1-2; perhaps TRBD1 as D (6 bases). Germline V CDR1 and CDR2: SGHRS, YFSETQ. Trimming removed 7 bases from V and 7 bases from J, with 17 bases in between. The CDR3 sequence is 13 residues long. As DNA, the CDR3 is TGCGCCAGCGGGGTCCCACAGGGCGGTGGCTACACCTTC. As protein: CASGVPQGGGYTF.

The chain couples TRBV30 to TRBJ2-5, with D perhaps matching TRBD1 (5 bases). The CDR3 sequence is 13 residues long. Germline V gene lookup returns CDR1 GTSNPN and CDR2 SVGIG (reference sequence). Trimming removed 0 bases at V and 2 bases at J, with 7 bases between. DNA of the CDR3: TGTGCCTGGAGTGTAACAGGTCAAGAGACCCAGTACTTC. It yields the protein CAWSVTGQETQYF.

The gene calls are TRBV19 and TRBJ1-2; a possible D gene is TRBD1 (5 bases). The V gene lost 7 bases and the J gene lost 4 bases, with 16 bases spanning the gap. Germline CDR1 reads LNHDA; CDR2 reads SQIVND (reference sequence). The CDR3 loop spans 14 amino acids. For the CDR3, the DNA is TGTGCCAGTAACCCCCTCGTGGGGGGCTATGGCTACACCTTC. Its translation is CASNPLVGGYGYTF.